Below are 3 T cell receptor beta chains sequenced from a single sample in a study of T cell responses to AZD1222 COVID-19 vaccine. Some clones are missing from TCRdb's copy, which holds only in-frame ones; the method was immunoSEQ multiplex PCR. The sample records 130,000 or so clones, 80% to 95% being singletons. The sample here was peripheral blood, taken on day 0 of AZD1222 vaccination. The receptors come from an adult in good health.

This clone showed up just once. The chain recombines TRBV5-1 with TRBJ1-1; D is perhaps TRBD1 (5 bases). The ends were cut back, 0 bases at V and 1 base at J, with 13 bases in the middle. Germline V gene sequence: CDR1 SGHRS, CDR2 YFSETQ. CDR3 length equals 16 residues. CDR3 sequence: CASSLEGAGRNTEAFF. CDR3 DNA: TGCGCCAGCAGCTTGGAAGGAGCAGGGAGGAACACTGAAGCTTTCTTT.

This chain's CDR3 is CASSPPTEAYNEQFF. CDR3 DNA: TGTGCCAGCTCACCACCGACCGAGGCTTACAATGAGCAGTTCTTC. The chain has TRBV18 and TRBJ2-1; no definite D call. V shed 0 bases and J shed 4 bases, with 10 bases lying between them. The germline V gene encodes CDR1 KGHSH and CDR2 LQKENI. There are 15 residues in the CDR3. Drawing the rest from reference TRBV18 and TRBJ2-1, the complete variable domain is NAGVMQNPRHLVRRRGQEARLRCSPMKGHSHVYWYRQLPEEGLKFMVYLQKENIIDESGMPKERFSAEFPKEGPSILRIQQVVRGDSAAYFCASSPPTEAYNEQFFGPGTRLTVL.

In this sample, this clone turned up once. The chain carries TRBV28 and TRBJ1-5; 7 bases line up with TRBD1. Germline V lookup: CDR1 MDHEN, CDR2 SYDVKM. After removal of 5 bases from V and 4 bases from J, the junction contained 8 bases not matched to a gene. CDR3 size: 15 residues. CDR3 amino acids: CASSRTGVKNQPQHF. DNA of the CDR3: TGTGCCAGCAGTAGGACAGGAGTAAAAAATCAGCCCCAGCATTTT.